Below, 4 T cell receptor beta chains from the same sample are listed, as sequenced in a study of spatial heterogeneity in lung cancer. Time point indicated: blood at routine non-recurrence follow-up after resection. From the 5' RACE reads, TCRdb called clonotypes with MiXCR, one entry per CDR3 protein. The sample carries about 87,000 distinct CDR3 sequences, roughly 21% recorded once. The starting material was PBMCs, obtained at follow-up. The receptors here all came from a male donor with early-stage non-small cell lung cancer.

The chain has TRBV6-2 or TRBV6-3 and TRBJ2-7; 7 bases map to TRBD2. Germline CDR1 is MNHEY and CDR2 is SVGEGT. The CDR3 consists of 15 residues. The junction had 5 bases not matched to a gene; V was cut back by 0 bases and J by 3 bases. As DNA, the CDR3 is TGTGCCAGCAGTTACTCGGCGGGAGCTAGCTACGAGCAGTACTTC. It is translated as CASSYSAGASYEQYF.

The rearrangement joins TRBV20-1 to TRBJ2-2; perhaps TRBD1 as D (6 bases). Germline CDR1 and CDR2: DFQATT and SNEGSKA (reference sequence). This CDR3 is built from 13 residues. V was cut by 6 bases and J by 8 bases, with 16 bases left in between. CDR3 nucleotides: TGCAGTGCCCCGCACAGGGACGGTGGGGAGCTGTTTTTT. Translation: CSAPHRDGGELFF.

V is TRBV4-3 and J is TRBJ1-5; possible D gene TRBD1, 6 bases. The CDR3 covers 15 residues. Trimming left V 1 base short and J 6 bases short, with 13 bases between. CDR1 is LGHNA, CDR2 YSLEER, per germline. The DNA of the CDR3 is TGCGCCAGCAGCCAAGCCAGGTTAGGGGGTCAGCCCCAGCATTTT. Translating gives CASSQARLGGQPQHF.

This clonotype was counted between two and nine times. V usage is TRBV27 and J usage is TRBJ1-1; tentatively, D is TRBD1 (6 bases). The V end lost 8 bases, the J end lost 1 base, and 11 bases lay between the germline ends. Germline CDR1 MNHEY, CDR2 SMNVEV (reference sequence). CDR3 length: 13 amino acids. The CDR3 DNA reads TGTGCCAGCGCACAGGGCGCGAACACTGAAGCTTTCTTT. Protein product: CASAQGANTEAFF.